These 17 T cell receptor beta chains came from one sample sequenced in a study of blood T cells in healthy people across ages. A sample-barcoded 5' primer and a J-beta primer mix were used in a second PCR of roughly 7 to 11 cycles. Each CDR3 protein is one row after TCRdb ran MiXCR on the 5' RACE reads. The table lists some 920,000 distinct CDR3 sequences, 51% of them singletons, with over 20% in the top ten. The sample was blood. The receptors here all came from a woman aged 60 to 75 in good health.

This clonotype was seen a few times. The chain recombines TRBV7-3 with TRBJ2-7, with 8 bases aligning to TRBD1. This CDR3 is 15 amino acids long. Looked up from germline, CDR1 is SGHTA and CDR2 is FQGTGA. The junction had 9 bases not matched to a gene; V was cut back by 5 bases and J by 3 bases. CDR3 sequence: CASSTTGGRGYEQYF. CDR3 DNA sequence: TGTGCCAGCAGCACTACAGGGGGTCGGGGCTACGAGCAGTACTTC.

J is TRBJ2-5 and V is TRBV7-9; D tentatively fits TRBD1 or TRBD2 (5 bases each). CDR3 length: 15 amino acids. V was cut by 0 bases and J by 5 bases, with 13 bases left in between. CDR1 SEHNR and CDR2 FQNEAQ come from the germline V gene (reference sequence). The chain's CDR3 is CASSLARGSGETQYF. The CDR3 DNA reads TGTGCCAGCAGCTTAGCGAGGGGTTCAGGGGAGACCCAGTACTTC.

This clonotype was recorded a few times. This rearrangement joins TRBV20-1 to TRBJ1-2; D ambiguous. Per the germline V gene, CDR1 is DFQATT and CDR2 is SNEGSKA (reference sequence). This CDR3 has 14 amino acids. Trimming shortened V by 6 bases and J by 3 bases, and 17 bases separated the two germline ends. The CDR3 sequence: CSAQSPRRYYGYTF. In DNA form, the CDR3 reads TGCAGTGCCCAGAGCCCGAGGCGCTACTATGGCTACACCTTC.

CDR3 bases: TGTGCCAGCAGCTTACCATTTGGCAAAACTGGGACTAGCGGCTACGAGCAGTACTTC. It translates to CASSLPFGKTGTSGYEQYF. The chain has TRBV7-2 and TRBJ2-7; 11 nucleotides match TRBD2. The ends lost 2 bases at V and 3 bases at J; junction bases unmatched: 15. This CDR3 comprises 19 residues. The germline gives CDR1 SGHTA, CDR2 FQGNSA.

The chain employs TRBV2 and TRBJ2-4, with D maybe TRBD2 (6 bases). The J call is uncertain, as TRBJ2-7 better fits the DNA end. The CDR3 consists of 14 residues. Germline assignment: CDR1 SNHLY and CDR2 FYNNEI. This chain's CDR3 is CASKSGGNLNEQYF. In DNA form, the CDR3 reads TGTGCCAGCAAGAGTGGAGGGAACTTAAACGAGCAGTACTTC.

This clonotype was picked up a small number of times. This chain links TRBV5-1 with TRBJ2-5; a weak D match, TRBD1 (5 bases). CDR1 SGHRS and CDR2 YFSETQ come from the germline V gene. There are 13 residues in the CDR3. Trimming pared 6 bases from V and 1 base from J, leaving 10 bases between. The CDR3 loop is CASTPGFQETQYF. In DNA form, the CDR3 reads TGCGCCAGCACGCCAGGGTTCCAAGAGACCCAGTACTTC.

A word on this clonotype: The junction differs from germline at one of its ends, possibly a read error. V usage is TRBV7-8 and J usage is TRBJ2-5; 8 bases fit TRBD2. Germline CDR1 reads SGHVS; CDR2 reads FQNEAQ. There are 16 residues in the CDR3. The CDR3 is CASIRGTRLSWETLYF. The CDR3 nucleotides read TGTGCCAGCATCCGAGGGACTAGACTTTCTTGGGAGACCCTGTACTTC.

V is TRBV24-1 and J is TRBJ2-7; D is perhaps TRBD2 (6 bases). CDR3 length: 17 amino acids. Trimming stripped 2 bases from V and 0 bases from J, with 16 bases between. Germline assignment: CDR1 KGHDR and CDR2 SFDVKD. This CDR3 is CATSDSVTSTDSYEQYF. The CDR3 bases are TGTGCCACCAGTGATTCGGTAACTAGCACAGACTCCTACGAGCAGTACTTC.

In this sample, this clonotype turned up a few times. The chain links TRBV20-1 to TRBJ2-1, with D maybe TRBD1 (5 bases). CDR3 length: 14 residues. V lost 0 bases to trimming and J lost 2 bases, with 8 bases between them. Germline values: CDR1 DFQATT, CDR2 SNEGSKA (reference sequence). CDR3 DNA sequence: TGCAGTGCTAGAGACAGGGTGGCCTACAATGAGCAGTTCTTC. It specifies CSARDRVAYNEQFF.

This clonotype has just a few counts. The V gene is TRBV27, the J gene TRBJ2-4, with a possible D match to TRBD1 (5 bases). The CDR3 loop spans 13 amino acids. Germline lookup yields CDR1 MNHEY and CDR2 SMNVEV (reference sequence). V shed 8 bases and J shed 9 bases, with 17 bases lying between them. The CDR3 DNA reads as TGTGCCAGCCGAGTAATCCCGCAGGGCATTCAGTACTTC. Encoded protein: CASRVIPQGIQYF.

As for this clonotype: A much larger clone is a single base away; this may be a read error. V is TRBV5-1 and J is TRBJ2-7, with no clear D. The germline V gene encodes CDR1 SGHRS and CDR2 YFSETQ. V shed 7 bases and J shed 2 bases, with 13 bases lying between them. The CDR3 spans 13 residues. DNA for the CDR3: TGCGCCAGCGCCAGAGACGGAACCTACGAGCAGTACTTC. Residues: CASARDGTYEQYF.

The V and J genes are TRBV6-2 or TRBV6-3 and TRBJ2-5; 9 positions agree with TRBD2. V trimming: 6 bases; J trimming: 5 bases; junction bases outside the gene matches: 10. Germline CDR1 reads MNHEY; CDR2 reads SVGEGT. CDR3 length equals 15 residues. The CDR3 here is CASSKDSGSHETQYF. The CDR3 DNA reads TGTGCCAGCAGCAAAGATAGCGGGAGTCATGAGACCCAGTACTTC.

Notes on this clonotype: Relative to the germline gene, one junction end is altered; a read error may explain this. The rearrangement joins TRBV29-1 to TRBJ2-1, with a weak D call TRBD1 (6 bases). The CDR3 totals 14 residues. Germline-derived CDR1 and CDR2 are SQVTM and ANQGSEA. The CDR3 nucleotides read TGCAGCGTTGAAGGGGGGCCAGGCTACAATGAGCAGCTCTTC. Its translation is CSVEGGPGYNEQLF.

There are a few counts of this clonotype. This rearrangement joins TRBV4-3 to TRBJ2-3, with 7 bases fitting TRBD2. Trimming removed 1 base from V and 3 bases from J; junction bases left unmatched: 10. Germline CDR1 and CDR2: LGHNA and YSLEER. This CDR3 region has 17 residues. This chain's CDR3 is CASSQAGGRGATDTQYF. Here the CDR3 DNA reads TGCGCCAGCAGCCAAGCGGGTGGGAGGGGCGCGACAGATACGCAGTATTTT.

CDR3 amino acids: CASSLTYSYEQYF. The CDR3 DNA reads TGTGCCAGCAGTTTAACTTATTCATACGAGCAGTACTTC. The rearrangement joins TRBV12-3 or TRBV12-4 to TRBJ2-4; D not certain. Gene TRBJ2-7 matches the end of the DNA better, so the J call may be wrong. The CDR3 has 13 amino acids.

In its sample, this clonotype was seen a few times. This chain uses TRBV6-2 or TRBV6-3 with TRBJ1-1; no clear D gene. Per the germline V gene, CDR1 is MNHEY and CDR2 is SVGEGT. The CDR3 runs to 13 residues. The germline V and J ends were trimmed by 2 bases and 4 bases, with 8 bases remaining between them. The CDR3 protein is CASSYRWTTEAFF. CDR3 sequence (DNA): TGTGCCAGCAGTTACCGGTGGACCACTGAAGCTTTCTTT.

This clonotype was seen a few times. This sequence joins TRBV20-1 and TRBJ1-5, with D possibly matching TRBD1 (6 bases). The CDR3 loop spans 14 amino acids. CDR1 is DFQATT, CDR2 SNEGSKA, per germline (reference sequence). V was pared by 3 bases and J by 0 bases, with 9 bases between. The CDR3 sequence is CSASKGGSNQPQHF. The DNA for the CDR3 is TGCAGTGCTAGTAAGGGGGGTAGCAATCAGCCCCAGCATTTT.